This entry describes one T cell receptor beta chain. Some clones are missing from TCRdb's copy, which holds only in-frame ones; the method was immunoSEQ multiplex PCR. The table shows some 150,000 clones, with about 80% occurring only once. The sample belongs to a study of blood T cell repertoires in COVID-19. The TCR sequence derives from a man aged 45-60 years who had recovered from COVID-19. The sample was PBMCs or T cells enriched from blood (not recorded which).

The CDR3 nucleotides read TGTGCCAGCAGCACGCCGGACAGGGAGGCGGCCACCGGGGAGCTGTTTTTT. It encodes CASSTPDREAATGELFF. The chain couples TRBV7-9 to TRBJ2-2; TRBD1 matches 8 bases. The J segment lost 4 bases and the V segment lost 5 bases, leaving 12 bases of the junction unmatched. The CDR3 runs to 17 residues. Germline V gene data show CDR1 as SEHNR and CDR2 as FQNEAQ (reference sequence).